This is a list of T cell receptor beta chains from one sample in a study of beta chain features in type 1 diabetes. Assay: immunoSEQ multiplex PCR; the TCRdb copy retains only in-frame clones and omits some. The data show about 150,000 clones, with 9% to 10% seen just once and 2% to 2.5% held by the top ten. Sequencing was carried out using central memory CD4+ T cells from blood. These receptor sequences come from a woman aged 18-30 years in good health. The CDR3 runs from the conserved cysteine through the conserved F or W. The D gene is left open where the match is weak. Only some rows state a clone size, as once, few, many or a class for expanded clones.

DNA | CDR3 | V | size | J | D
TGCGCCAGCAGCTTGGGGGACAGTAGATTCTACGAGCAGTACTTC | CASSLGDSRFYEQYF | TRBV5-1 | few | TRBJ2-7 | TRBD1
TGTGCCAGCAGCTCCAGCGTCGGGAACACCATATATTTT | CASSSSVGNTIYF | TRBV9 | few | TRBJ1-3 | -
TGTGCCAGCAGTTACTATCGGAATGAAAAACTGTTTTTT | CASSYYRNEKLFF | TRBV6-5 | few | TRBJ1-4 | -
TGCGCCAGCAGCTTGGGGGGGGCAGGGGGCACTGAAGCTTTCTTT | CASSLGGAGGTEAFF | TRBV5-1 | few | TRBJ1-1 | TRBD1
TGTGCCAGCAGGCCCAGGGAGGAGAACACTGAAGCTTTCTTT | CASRPREENTEAFF | TRBV7-2 | few | TRBJ1-1 | -
TGCAGCGTCGGGACAGAGAATCAGCCCCAGCATTTT | CSVGTENQPQHF | TRBV29-1 | few | TRBJ1-5 | TRBD1
TGTGCCAGCAGCCAATGGACTAGTGGGAACACCGGGGAGCTGTTTTTT | CASSQWTSGNTGELFF | TRBV5-4 | - | TRBJ2-2 | TRBD2
TGTGCCTTCAGACTAGCGGGAGTAACAGATACGCAGTATTTT | CAFRLAGVTDTQYF | TRBV30 | few | TRBJ2-3 | TRBD2
TGTGCCAGCAGCCCATCAAATGAGCAGTTCTTC | CASSPSNEQFF | TRBV7-2 | few | TRBJ2-1 | -
TGCGCCAGCAGCCAGTCCCCCGGGGAGATGGGAAAACTGTTTTTT | CASSQSPGEMGKLFF | TRBV4-3 | few | TRBJ1-4 | -
TGTGCCAGCAGCTTGCCCGGGAGTATGGCCGGGGAGCTGTTTTTT | CASSLPGSMAGELFF | TRBV5-4 | few | TRBJ2-2 | -
TGTGCCAGCAGCGTACTATTGGACAGGGTATGGACTGAAGCTTTCTTT | CASSVLLDRVWTEAFF | TRBV9 | few | TRBJ1-1 | TRBD1
TGCAGCGTGGGGGGGCTGGGCACTGAAGCTTTCTTT | CSVGGLGTEAFF | TRBV29-1 | - | TRBJ1-1 | -
TGTGCCAGCAGAGGGGACATATACAATGAGCAGTTCTTC | CASRGDIYNEQFF | TRBV2 | - | TRBJ2-1 | -
TGTGCCAGCAGCTTAGGGACACAGAACACTGAAGCTTTCTTT | CASSLGTQNTEAFF | TRBV7-2 | few | TRBJ1-1 | -
TGTGCCAGCAGTCCCTTAAAGGGGGCGGGCCTCACAGATACGCAGTATTTT | CASSPLKGAGLTDTQYF | TRBV11-1 | - | TRBJ2-3 | TRBD1
TGTGCCAGCAGTGGGGTTAGCGGGGGGGCAGATACGCAGTATTTT | CASSGVSGGADTQYF | TRBV2 | many | TRBJ2-3 | TRBD2
TGTGCCAGCAGCGCCTGGACAGACCTAAAGGATGGCTACACCTTC | CASSAWTDLKDGYTF | TRBV11-2 | few | TRBJ1-2 | -
TGTGCCAGCAGCCCTCAGGGCGGGGACGCCTACGAGCAGTACTTC | CASSPQGGDAYEQYF | TRBV6-5 | - | TRBJ2-7 | -
TGCGCCAGCAGCTTGGGGCAGTCGCAAGAGACCCAGTACTTC | CASSLGQSQETQYF | TRBV5-1 | - | TRBJ2-5 | -
TGTGCTAGTGGTTTGGTAGGGAGGGGGGTCTTTGCCAAAAACATTCAGTACTTC | CASGLVGRGVFAKNIQYF | TRBV12-5 | few | TRBJ2-4 | -
TGTGCCAGCTCAGACCAGGGGGAGAAGTACTTC | CASSDQGEKYF | TRBV18 | many | TRBJ2-7 | TRBD1
TGCGCCAGCAGCTTTGGCTCTAGCGGGAACACAGATACGCAGTATTTT | CASSFGSSGNTDTQYF | TRBV5-1 | - | TRBJ2-3 | TRBD2
TGTGCCAGCAGCTTAGCGCGGGACAGTAAAAGACAGACCCAGTACTTC | CASSLARDSKRQTQYF | TRBV7-8 | few | TRBJ2-5 | -
TGTGCCAGCAGCGGACAGGGGTACAATGAGCAGTTCTTC | CASSGQGYNEQFF | TRBV2 | few | TRBJ2-1 | TRBD1
TGTGCCAGCAGTTACTCGGGACAGGGCTCTGGAAACACCATATATTTT | CASSYSGQGSGNTIYF | TRBV6-5 | few | TRBJ1-3 | TRBD1
TGTGCCAGCAGCCCTAACAGGGGCTTTGGGGAGACCCAGTACTTC | CASSPNRGFGETQYF | TRBV7-2 | - | TRBJ2-5 | TRBD1
TGTGCCTCCCTCCCGGGGGGTGGTAGCGAAAAACTGTTTTTT | CASLPGGGSEKLFF | TRBV10-3 | - | TRBJ1-4 | -
TGTGCCAGCAGCCCATGGGGGCTGCGGACTGAAGCTTTCTTT | CASSPWGLRTEAFF | TRBV7-8 | - | TRBJ1-1 | -
TGTGCCAGCAGAGATAGCGGGTCTTACAATGAGCAGTTCTTC | CASRDSGSYNEQFF | TRBV5-4 | few | TRBJ2-1 | TRBD2
TGCGCCAGCAGCTCCTTAGCGGGAGGGCCGTCCGCAGATACGCAGTATTTT | CASSSLAGGPSADTQYF | TRBV5-1 | - | TRBJ2-3 | TRBD2
TGTGCCAGTATAAGACAGGGTGGATCGAACACTGAAGCTTTCTTT | CASIRQGGSNTEAFF | TRBV19 | - | TRBJ1-1 | TRBD1
TGTGCCAGTAGCTCACAGGCATCTGGTCAGCCCCAGCATTTT | CASSSQASGQPQHF | TRBV19 | few | TRBJ1-5 | -
TGTGCCAGCAGTTTATTAGGCAGGGTGGGCGAGCAGTACTTC | CASSLLGRVGEQYF | TRBV27 | - | TRBJ2-7 | -
TGTGCCAGCAGCTTGTTACTTGGGGCCAACGTCCTGACTTTC | CASSLLLGANVLTF | TRBV7-9 | - | TRBJ2-6 | -
TGTGCCAGCTCCAGACAGGGGGCGTCGAACACTGAAGCTTTCTTT | CASSRQGASNTEAFF | TRBV6-5 | - | TRBJ1-1 | TRBD1
TGTGCCAGCAGCTTGGCGAGGGGGGGCTATGGCTACACCTTC | CASSLARGGYGYTF | TRBV5-4 | - | TRBJ1-2 | -
TGTGCCAGCAGCTCAGTCCCATATACGCAGTATTTT | CASSSVPYTQYF | TRBV7-2 | - | TRBJ2-3 | -
TGTGCCAGCAGCTTACTAGCGGGAGGATATGATGAGCAGTTCTTC | CASSLLAGGYDEQFF | TRBV5-5 | - | TRBJ2-1 | TRBD2
TGTGCTAGCAGCCAAGGGGCCGAACCCTACAATGAGCAGTTCTTC | CASSQGAEPYNEQFF | TRBV7-7 | many | TRBJ2-1 | -
TGTGCCAGCAGTTACGGCACTAGCGGGGGGTCCAATGAGCAGTTCTTC | CASSYGTSGGSNEQFF | TRBV6-5 | many | TRBJ2-1 | TRBD2